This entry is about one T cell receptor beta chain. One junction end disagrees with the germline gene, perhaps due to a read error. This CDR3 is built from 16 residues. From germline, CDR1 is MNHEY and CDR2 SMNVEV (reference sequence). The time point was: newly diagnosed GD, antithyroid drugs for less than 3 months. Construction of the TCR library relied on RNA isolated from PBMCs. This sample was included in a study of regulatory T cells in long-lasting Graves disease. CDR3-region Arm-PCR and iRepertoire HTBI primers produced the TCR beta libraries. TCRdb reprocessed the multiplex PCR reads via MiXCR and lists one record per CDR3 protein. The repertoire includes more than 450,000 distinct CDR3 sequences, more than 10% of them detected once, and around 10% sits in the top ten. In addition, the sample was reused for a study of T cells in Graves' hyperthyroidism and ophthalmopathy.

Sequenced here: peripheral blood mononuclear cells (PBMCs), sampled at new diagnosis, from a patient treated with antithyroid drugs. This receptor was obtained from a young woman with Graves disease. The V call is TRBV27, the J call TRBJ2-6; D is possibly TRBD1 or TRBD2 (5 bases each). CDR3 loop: CASSLSAGAGANVLTF. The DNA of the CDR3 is TGTGCCAGCAGTTTATCTGCCGGGGCTGGGGCCAACGTCCTAACTTTC.